The rows below give T cell receptor beta chains drawn from one sample of a study of blood T cell repertoires in COVID-19. TCRdb's table, derived via immunoSEQ multiplex PCR, lists solely in-frame clones and lacks some. In the table there are roughly 160,000 clones, about four fifths of which are singletons. Sequenced: PBMCs or T cells enriched from blood (not recorded which). The source is a woman aged 55-75 years who had recovered from COVID-19. Both conserved end residues are part of each CDR3. Each record gives: V gene, D gene, J gene, clone size, CDR3 length, CDR3 protein, CDR3 DNA. D genes are given only for firm matches. Not all rows give a size; the values are once, few, many and, for expanded clones, a class.

TRBV10-3	NA	TRBJ2-4	NA	14	CAISESQEMNIQYF	TGTGCCATCAGTGAATCGCAGGAAATGAACATTCAGTACTTC
TRBV27	NA	TRBJ2-1	NA	15	CASSLAPWRYNEQFF	TGTGCCAGCAGTTTAGCGCCTTGGCGGTACAATGAGCAGTTCTTC
TRBV2	TRBD1	TRBJ2-3	NA	14	CASAGTGNPDTQYF	TGTGCCAGCGCTGGGACAGGGAATCCAGATACGCAGTATTTT
TRBV9	NA	TRBJ2-3	NA	16	CASSLGGGGPPDTQYF	TGTGCCAGCAGCCTCGGAGGGGGGGGGCCCCCAGATACGCAGTATTTT
TRBV2	TRBD1	TRBJ1-1	few	18	CASKSDRGLVYTNTEAFF	TGTGCCAGCAAATCAGACAGGGGGCTGGTGTATACGAACACTGAAGCTTTCTTT
TRBV10-3	NA	TRBJ2-2	NA	13	CAISDSGTGELFF	TGTGCCATCAGTGACTCAGGGACCGGGGAGCTGTTTTTT
TRBV7-3	NA	TRBJ1-3	few	15	CASSLSQGSGNTIYF	TGTGCCAGCAGCTTGAGTCAGGGGTCTGGAAACACCATATATTTT
TRBV20-1	TRBD1	TRBJ1-2	NA	15	CSASGTSTGGGGYTF	TGCAGTGCTAGTGGGACATCCACAGGGGGAGGTGGCTACACCTTC
TRBV9	NA	TRBJ1-3	NA	14	CASSVGSSGNTIYF	TGTGCCAGCAGCGTAGGCAGCTCTGGAAACACCATATATTTT
TRBV7-3	NA	TRBJ1-4	NA	14	CASRQPGEHEKLFF	TGTGCCAGCAGACAGCCAGGGGAACATGAAAAACTGTTTTTT
TRBV28	NA	TRBJ2-7	NA	13	CASTKTGSYEQYF	TGTGCCAGCACCAAGACAGGCTCCTACGAGCAGTACTTC
TRBV5-6	TRBD1	TRBJ2-2	NA	17	CASSLIVTGVNTGELFF	TGTGCCAGCAGCTTGATAGTAACAGGGGTGAACACCGGGGAGCTGTTTTTT
TRBV3-1/TRBV3-2	TRBD2	TRBJ2-1	once	15	CASSQSGLAGDEQFF	TGTGCCAGCAGCCAATCGGGACTAGCCGGCGATGAGCAGTTCTTC
TRBV12-5	NA	TRBJ2-1	NA	15	CASGLGTLSYNEQFF	TGTGCTAGTGGTTTGGGTACTCTCTCCTACAATGAGCAGTTCTTC
TRBV6-5	NA	TRBJ1-1	NA	14	CASSYNRQGTEAFF	TGTGCCAGCAGTTACAACAGGCAGGGTACTGAAGCTTTCTTT
TRBV4-1	NA	TRBJ1-2	NA	18	CASSQGGTGSVRNYGYTF	TGCGCCAGCAGCCAAGGGGGAACAGGGAGTGTGAGAAACTATGGCTACACCTTC
TRBV6-5	NA	TRBJ1-2	few	12	CASSSSQYGYTF	TGTGCCAGCAGTTCATCCCAGTATGGCTACACCTTC
TRBV5-1	TRBD2	TRBJ2-1	NA	16	CASSYNSGGTSNEQFF	TGCGCCAGCAGCTACAATAGCGGGGGGACATCCAATGAGCAGTTCTTC
TRBV10-3	TRBD1	TRBJ2-3	NA	16	CAISEEAGGNTDTQYF	TGTGCCATCAGTGAGGAAGCAGGGGGCAACACAGATACGCAGTATTTT
TRBV7-2	NA	TRBJ1-1	NA	17	CASSLFRGSGLDTEAFF	TGTGCCAGCAGCTTATTCAGGGGCTCGGGGCTCGACACTGAAGCTTTCTTT
TRBV7-9	TRBD1	TRBJ1-4	NA	16	CASSLSPTGGSEKLFF	TGTGCCAGCAGCTTAAGCCCGACAGGGGGCTCTGAAAAACTGTTTTTT
TRBV3-1/TRBV3-2	NA	TRBJ2-3	NA	14	CASSQGLTRAAQYF	TGTGCCAGCAGCCAAGGTTTAACTAGGGCTGCGCAGTATTTT
TRBV20-1	NA	TRBJ2-1	NA	11	CSVADYNEQFF	TGCAGTGTGGCAGACTACAATGAGCAGTTCTTC
TRBV28	NA	TRBJ1-2	NA	13	CASSPTGNYGYTF	TGTGCCAGCAGTCCGACAGGAAACTATGGCTACACCTTC